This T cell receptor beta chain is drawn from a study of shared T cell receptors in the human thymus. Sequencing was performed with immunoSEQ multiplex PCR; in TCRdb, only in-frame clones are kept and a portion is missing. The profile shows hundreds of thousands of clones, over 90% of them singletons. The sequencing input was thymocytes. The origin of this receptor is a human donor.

CDR3 nucleotide sequence: TGTGCCAGCAGCTTGAGGACAGGGTTCTCACTAGCGGGAGAAGATACGCAGTATTTT. Protein product: CASSLRTGFSLAGEDTQYF. The genes are TRBV5-4 and TRBJ2-3, with 11 bases matching TRBD2. V gave up 1 base and J gave up 5 bases; unmatched junction bases: 15. Germline V gene sequence: CDR1 SGHNT, CDR2 YYREEE (reference sequence). The CDR3 is 19 amino acids.